This TCR beta chain was observed in a study of blood T cell repertoires in COVID-19. On the study more broadly: PBMCs, B-cell-depleted T cells, or T cells provided the cDNA or gDNA that made up the material.

Unmatched junction bases numbered 4, after V lost 4 bases and J lost 7 bases. From germline, CDR1 is MNHEY and CDR2 SVGAGI. This CDR3 is 14 amino acids long. Per the authors' pipeline: Estimation of nucleated cell counts relied on the amplification of reference gene primers. Here immunoSEQ multiplex PCR was the method, and the copy in TCRdb shows in-frame clones only, minus some. V and J calls plus clone size are reproduced from that table; the DNA served to infer D and trimming. This sample yields about 210,000 clones, of which over 75% are seen a single time; around 9% belongs to the top ten. Clinical histories supplied by participants themselves formed the basis of cohort assignment. Cohort 3 recovered donors had two negative PCRs, clearance, or symptom resolution. This clone was detected a few times.

The rearrangement links TRBV6-5 to TRBJ2-1; 10 bases map to TRBD1. The receptor was derived from a man between 35 and 55 years old who had recovered from COVID-19. Source material: PBMCs or T cells enriched from blood (not recorded which). The CDR3 coding sequence is TGTGCCAGCAGTTTATGGGACAGGGGAAATGAGCAGTTCTTC. This translates into CASSLWDRGNEQFF.